This T cell receptor (beta chain) was documented in a study of Graves' ophthalmopathy and Graves' hyperthyroidism. This clonotype has ten or more counts. Antigen unknown. This CDR3 has 13 amino acids. The V end lost 5 bases, the J end lost 1 base, and 9 bases lay between the germline ends. From germline, CDR1 is SGHTA and CDR2 FQGNSA. As the template, RNA transcripts were used to amplify TCR beta CDR3 regions. HTBI-primed RT-PCR formed the first round, and a multiplex PCR formed the second. Via MiXCR, TCRdb re-called the multiplex PCR reads, giving one row per CDR3 protein. The profile shows about 550,000 distinct CDR3 sequences, about 40% of them singletons. Study-wide results and caveats: Blood repertoires reportedly contained most expanded thyroid clonotypes above 0.001 frequency. Stable hyperthyroidism and ophthalmopathy were told apart by a 13-signature model, which achieved about 90% sensitivity and more than 75% specificity.

Patients were diagnosed from clinical symptoms, serum thyroxine, TRAb, thyroid ultrasound and orbital computed tomography. The sequence was obtained from an adult man with Graves' hyperthyroidism. Specimen: peripheral blood or thyroid tissue (not recorded which). The rearrangement joins TRBV7-2 to TRBJ2-7; D uncertain. The CDR3 loop is CASSQDLSYEQYF. The CDR3 nucleotides read TGTGCCAGCAGCCAGGACCTATCCTACGAGCAGTACTTC.